This entry lists 8 T cell receptor beta chains sequenced from one sample in a study of T-cell reconstitution after alpha-beta-depleted transplantation in children. Unique molecular identifiers were incorporated when the TCRbeta library was constructed. Using its own MiXCR run on the PCR reads, TCRdb lists one record per CDR3 protein. The data contain fewer than 500,000 distinct CDR3 sequences, roughly 43% of them seen just once; the ten biggest clones take up roughly 27%. Specimen: PBMCs, collected before TCRalphabeta/CD19-depleted stem cell transplant. These TCRs come from a girl aged 2 to 9 with aplastic anemia, due to receive a stem cell transplant.

V gene TRBV12-3 or TRBV12-4 combines with J gene TRBJ2-7; D gene uncertain. The germline V and J ends were trimmed by 2 bases and 3 bases, with 11 bases remaining between them. The CDR3 totals 14 residues. The DNA of the CDR3 is TGTGCCAGCAGTTTACGGCAGGATGGCTACGAGCAGTACTTC. This sequence encodes CASSLRQDGYEQYF.

J is TRBJ1-1 and V is TRBV20-1; D perhaps matches TRBD1 (5 bases). Between the trimmed V and J ends, which lost 0 bases and 0 bases, there was a span of 11 bases. The CDR3 is made up of 15 amino acids. Per germline, CDR1 DFQATT and CDR2 SNEGSKA (reference sequence). CDR3 region: CSARDPGRVNTEAFF. The CDR3 DNA reads as TGCAGTGCTAGAGATCCCGGCAGGGTGAACACTGAAGCTTTCTTT.

The V gene is TRBV28, the J gene TRBJ2-1; 12 nucleotides agree with TRBD2. The trim removed 5 bases at V and 0 bases at J, leaving 5 bases unmatched. The CDR3 consists of 17 residues. Germline V gene lookup returns CDR1 MDHEN and CDR2 SYDVKM. The CDR3, as DNA: TGTGCCAGCAGTAACGGACTAGCGGGGAGCTCCTACAATGAGCAGTTCTTC. It is translated as CASSNGLAGSSYNEQFF.

The chain recombines TRBV20-1 with TRBJ1-5; TRBD1 aligns across 7 bases. Germline CDR1 reads DFQATT; CDR2 reads SNEGSKA (reference sequence). V gave up 3 bases and J gave up 2 bases; unmatched junction bases: 7. The CDR3 has 15 residues. As DNA, the CDR3 is TGCAGTGCTAGCGAGGGGGCGCGGGGCAATCAGCCCCAGCATTTT. Residues: CSASEGARGNQPQHF.

This clonotype came up many times. CDR3 bases: TGCAGTGCCAACAGGGCCAACAGCAACGAGCAGTACTTC. This gives the protein CSANRANSNEQYF. The rearrangement links TRBV20-1 to TRBJ2-7, with a possible D match to TRBD1 (6 bases). The V end was cut by 6 bases, the J end by 5 bases, with 17 bases between. The CDR3 runs 13 residues. Per germline, CDR1 DFQATT and CDR2 SNEGSKA (reference sequence).

The chain combines TRBV6-1 with TRBJ2-6; tentatively, D is TRBD1 (6 bases). Germline lookup yields CDR1 MNHNS and CDR2 SASEGT. The CDR3 length is 17 residues. The V end lost 5 bases, the J end lost 0 bases, and 14 bases lay between the germline ends. CDR3 bases: TGTGCCAGCAGTCGGGACATTGCGTACTCTGGGGCCAACGTCCTGACTTTC. This sequence encodes CASSRDIAYSGANVLTF.

This sequence joins TRBV12-3 or TRBV12-4 and TRBJ1-3; perhaps TRBD1 as D (5 bases). This CDR3 spans 15 amino acids. V lost 7 bases, J lost 8 bases, and 21 bases lay in between. CDR3 amino acids: CASKPGAPSRDTIYF. DNA for the CDR3: TGTGCCAGCAAACCTGGGGCCCCATCAAGAGACACCATATATTTT.

The V call is TRBV20-1, the J call TRBJ1-1; D remains ambiguous. Trimming pared 0 bases from V and 6 bases from J, leaving 14 bases between. Germline V CDR1 and CDR2: DFQATT, SNEGSKA (reference sequence). The length of the CDR3 is 14 residues. Here the CDR3 reads CSARDHNRRSEAFF. The CDR3 nucleotides read TGCAGTGCTAGAGATCATAACAGAAGGTCTGAAGCTTTCTTT.